The rows below give T cell receptor beta chains drawn from one sample of a study of T cells expressing NK-cell markers. TCRdb reanalyzed the 5' RACE reads, giving one entry per CDR3 protein sequence and no DNA. The table lists roughly 3,100 distinct CDR3 sequences. The sample consisted of blood T cells: a sorted CD56 or NKG2C T cell subset, CD4+ or CD8+ T cells, or bulk PBMC T cells (not recorded which). The origin of the receptors is a man aged 18 to 69 in good health. Each CDR3 is given with its conserved first and last residue. The size field is filled for only some rows; it gives once, few, many or a size class.

clone size: .; V gene: TRBV4-1; J gene: TRBJ2-7; CDR3 protein: CASSQEEGQYYEQYF
clone size: .; V gene: TRBV10-3; J gene: TRBJ1-2; CDR3 protein: CAISESTGQGSNFNYGYTF
clone size: .; V gene: TRBV19; J gene: TRBJ1-4; CDR3 protein: CATTGFGANEKLFF
clone size: medium-sized; V gene: TRBV7-2; J gene: TRBJ2-2; CDR3 protein: CASSLGTGVELFF
clone size: .; V gene: TRBV6-1; J gene: TRBJ1-2; CDR3 protein: CASIRGQGARSYTF
clone size: .; V gene: TRBV20-1; J gene: TRBJ1-1; CDR3 protein: CSARDGPNTEAFF
clone size: .; V gene: TRBV3-1; J gene: TRBJ1-5; CDR3 protein: CASSSGPGLNQPQHF
clone size: .; V gene: TRBV28; J gene: TRBJ2-7; CDR3 protein: CASSFGQISSYEQYF
clone size: .; V gene: TRBV7-9; J gene: TRBJ2-7; CDR3 protein: CASSLASSWDKAYEQYF
clone size: .; V gene: TRBV5-5; J gene: TRBJ2-7; CDR3 protein: CASSLGQSPPYEQYF
clone size: .; V gene: TRBV7-2; J gene: TRBJ2-3; CDR3 protein: CASSLALPGDTQYF
clone size: .; V gene: TRBV29-1; J gene: TRBJ1-2; CDR3 protein: CSVADGNYGYTF
clone size: .; V gene: TRBV4-1; J gene: TRBJ2-1; CDR3 protein: CASSQGLQLTGGLRDEQFF
clone size: .; V gene: TRBV19; J gene: TRBJ2-2; CDR3 protein: CASSPLGLAGITGELFF
clone size: .; V gene: TRBV18; J gene: TRBJ2-2; CDR3 protein: CASSGQTTGELFF
clone size: .; V gene: TRBV9; J gene: TRBJ2-3; CDR3 protein: CASSVGSDPPDTQYF
clone size: .; V gene: TRBV5-1; J gene: TRBJ2-2; CDR3 protein: CASSLLAQLAGELFF
clone size: .; V gene: TRBV3-1; J gene: TRBJ2-5; CDR3 protein: CASSRTPGTVQETQYF
clone size: .; V gene: TRBV7-2; J gene: TRBJ1-1; CDR3 protein: CASSLAPQTGPGTEAFF
clone size: .; V gene: TRBV21-1; J gene: TRBJ2-7; CDR3 protein: CASSTLPLAGVRNEQYF
clone size: .; V gene: TRBV7-2; J gene: TRBJ2-1; CDR3 protein: CASTFTGTSTNEQFF
clone size: .; V gene: TRBV13; J gene: TRBJ2-7; CDR3 protein: CASSRGTSGGEQYF
clone size: .; V gene: TRBV4-2; J gene: TRBJ2-2; CDR3 protein: CASSQEPWNTGELFF
clone size: .; V gene: TRBV2; J gene: TRBJ2-3; CDR3 protein: CASRVSTDTQYF
clone size: medium-sized; V gene: TRBV12-3/TRBV12-4; J gene: TRBJ2-2; CDR3 protein: CASSPHLDTGELFF
clone size: .; V gene: TRBV29-1; J gene: TRBJ2-1; CDR3 protein: CSVEGYGGEQFF
clone size: .; V gene: TRBV7-2; J gene: TRBJ2-2; CDR3 protein: CASISDTGELFF
clone size: .; V gene: TRBV28; J gene: TRBJ1-4; CDR3 protein: CASSLNGEKLFF
clone size: .; V gene: TRBV7-2; J gene: TRBJ2-3; CDR3 protein: CASSFGVKTSGRNTQYF
clone size: .; V gene: TRBV18; J gene: TRBJ2-1; CDR3 protein: CASAGQPPTDEQFF
clone size: .; V gene: TRBV12-3/TRBV12-4; J gene: TRBJ2-5; CDR3 protein: CASSLAPIQETQYF
clone size: .; V gene: TRBV20-1; J gene: TRBJ2-7; CDR3 protein: CSARDGGGAYEQYF
clone size: .; V gene: TRBV11-2; J gene: TRBJ2-3; CDR3 protein: CASSFPGTSKWDTQYF
clone size: .; V gene: TRBV6-5; J gene: TRBJ2-2; CDR3 protein: CASSYSNPIGELFF
clone size: .; V gene: TRBV13; J gene: TRBJ1-2; CDR3 protein: CASSLYRTGVFGYTF
clone size: .; V gene: TRBV5-5; J gene: TRBJ2-3; CDR3 protein: CASSKNRPGEGDTQYF
clone size: .; V gene: TRBV11-3; J gene: TRBJ2-2; CDR3 protein: CASSEGQNTGELFF
clone size: .; V gene: TRBV29-1; J gene: TRBJ2-7; CDR3 protein: CSVSAGWSYEQYF
clone size: .; V gene: TRBV7-2; J gene: TRBJ2-1; CDR3 protein: CASRAQIGTGRFHEQFF
clone size: .; V gene: TRBV7-6; J gene: TRBJ2-2; CDR3 protein: CASSLARAGTGELFF
clone size: .; V gene: TRBV28; J gene: TRBJ2-2; CDR3 protein: CASTLRTENTGELFF
clone size: .; V gene: TRBV19; J gene: TRBJ2-1; CDR3 protein: CASSISSYNEQFF
clone size: .; V gene: TRBV11-2; J gene: TRBJ2-7; CDR3 protein: CASSLEGRGYRLYEQYF
clone size: .; V gene: TRBV7-9; J gene: TRBJ2-1; CDR3 protein: CASRGQGNEQFF
clone size: .; V gene: TRBV12-3/TRBV12-4; J gene: TRBJ2-3; CDR3 protein: CASSLRQEITDTQYF
clone size: .; V gene: TRBV18; J gene: TRBJ2-3; CDR3 protein: CASSPPFTDTQYF
clone size: .; V gene: TRBV7-9; J gene: TRBJ1-1; CDR3 protein: CASSLLSGFNTEAFF
clone size: .; V gene: TRBV20-1; J gene: TRBJ2-2; CDR3 protein: CSANAGEVGELFF
clone size: .; V gene: TRBV7-2; J gene: TRBJ1-1; CDR3 protein: CASSFGGSMNTEAFF
clone size: .; V gene: TRBV10-3; J gene: TRBJ2-1; CDR3 protein: CAISEGGRLGNEQFF
clone size: .; V gene: TRBV28; J gene: TRBJ2-3; CDR3 protein: CASSLGALRSDTQYF
clone size: .; V gene: TRBV7-9; J gene: TRBJ1-1; CDR3 protein: CASSPVGGGLEAFF
clone size: .; V gene: TRBV28; J gene: TRBJ2-7; CDR3 protein: CASSFQRDSYEQYF